The rows below give T cell receptor beta chains drawn from one sample of a study of T cell responses to AZD1222 COVID-19 vaccine. The data were produced by immunoSEQ multiplex PCR, yet TCRdb's version contains in-frame clones alone and is incomplete. Of some 160,000 clones listed, 93% are singletons. The sample was peripheral blood, taken on day 0 of AZD1222 vaccination. The receptors originated from an adult in good health. Both conserved end residues are part of each CDR3. The D gene is left open where the match is weak. Size is stated for part of the rows, as once, few or many counts, or as a class when the clone is expanded.

v_call	d_call	clone_size	j_call	cdr3_aa	cdr3_nt
TRBV4-1	TRBD1	.	TRBJ1-1	CASSLLLQGADTEAFF	TGCGCCAGCAGCCTACTGTTACAGGGGGCGGACACTGAAGCTTTCTTT
TRBV2	.	.	TRBJ2-1	CASSPYRSYNEQFF	TGTGCCAGCAGCCCCTACCGCTCCTACAATGAGCAGTTCTTC
TRBV7-3	.	few	TRBJ1-1	CASSLTQVLNTEAFF	TGTGCCAGCAGCTTAACGCAGGTACTGAACACTGAAGCTTTCTTT
TRBV7-3	.	.	TRBJ2-2	CASSFQDPSAGELFF	TGTGCCAGCAGCTTCCAGGACCCGTCGGCCGGGGAGCTGTTTTTT
TRBV7-8	.	.	TRBJ1-1	CASSLGVYTEAFF	TGTGCCAGCAGCTTAGGCGTTTACACTGAAGCTTTCTTT
TRBV11-2	TRBD1	.	TRBJ1-6	CASSSLLTGENSPLHF	TGTGCCAGCAGCTCTCTACTGACAGGGGAGAATTCACCCCTCCACTTT
TRBV27	.	.	TRBJ1-3	CASRGGGGNTIYF	TGTGCCAGCAGAGGGGGAGGTGGAAACACCATATATTTT
TRBV18	.	.	TRBJ2-2	CASSPILGNTGELFF	TGTGCCAGCTCACCAATCCTTGGGAACACCGGGGAGCTGTTTTTT
TRBV13	.	.	TRBJ2-7	CASSLVLLGGGVTYEQYF	TGTGCCAGCAGCTTAGTCCTACTAGGCGGCGGGGTGACCTACGAGCAGTACTTC
TRBV13	.	.	TRBJ1-1	CASSLARGPLNTEAFF	TGTGCCAGCAGCTTAGCTCGGGGCCCTTTGAACACTGAAGCTTTCTTT
TRBV5-1	.	.	TRBJ2-2	CASRKGQGTGELFF	TGCGCCAGCAGGAAAGGGCAGGGCACCGGGGAGCTGTTTTTT
TRBV7-9	.	.	TRBJ1-2	CASSLRAGPLLLDGYTF	TGTGCCAGCAGCTTAAGGGCAGGTCCGTTACTCCTTGATGGCTACACCTTC
TRBV7-6	TRBD1	.	TRBJ1-1	CASSSRTGGRANTEAFF	TGTGCCAGCAGCTCAAGGACAGGGGGCCGGGCGAACACTGAAGCTTTCTTT
TRBV7-2	.	.	TRBJ1-1	CASSPSGTTHEAFF	TGTGCCAGCAGCCCGTCGGGCACAACGCATGAAGCTTTCTTT
TRBV18	.	.	TRBJ1-5	CASSSRDSNQPQHF	TGTGCCAGCTCATCCCGGGACAGCAATCAGCCCCAGCATTTT
TRBV5-4	TRBD2	.	TRBJ2-5	CASSPRGGPEETQYF	TGTGCCAGCAGCCCCCGGGGGGGCCCGGAAGAGACCCAGTACTTC
TRBV19	.	once	TRBJ1-2	CASSGLQDGYGYTF	TGTGCCAGTAGTGGGCTGCAGGACGGATATGGCTACACCTTC
TRBV2	.	.	TRBJ2-7	CASRGTDSYEQYF	TGTGCCAGCAGGGGGACGGACTCCTACGAGCAGTACTTC
TRBV6-2/TRBV6-3	TRBD1	.	TRBJ1-5	CASSYSFRGQGRPQHF	TGTGCCAGCAGTTACTCTTTTAGGGGACAGGGCCGTCCCCAGCATTTT
TRBV18	TRBD1	.	TRBJ1-2	CASSPQGASNYGYTF	TGTGCCAGCTCACCACAGGGGGCGTCCAACTATGGCTACACCTTC
TRBV6-6	TRBD2	few	TRBJ2-5	CASSLTGSSGALFETQYF	TGTGCCAGCAGTCTCACGGGTTCTAGCGGAGCTTTATTCGAGACCCAGTACTTC
TRBV6-5	TRBD1	.	TRBJ1-1	CASRCLKTGVTEAFF	TGTGCCAGCAGGTGTTTAAAAACAGGGGTCACTGAAGCTTTCTTT
TRBV5-1	TRBD1	few	TRBJ1-1	CASTGTGGTEAFF	TGCGCCAGCACCGGGACAGGGGGCACTGAAGCTTTCTTT
TRBV10-3	TRBD1	.	TRBJ1-2	CAISGQGNYGYTF	TGTGCCATCAGTGGACAGGGGAACTATGGCTACACCTTC
TRBV4-1	.	.	TRBJ1-2	CASSLTVTYGYTF	TGCGCCAGCAGCCTCACGGTAACTTATGGCTACACCTTC
TRBV19	.	.	TRBJ2-5	CASSIQGQETQYF	TGTGCCAGTAGTATTCAGGGTCAAGAGACCCAGTACTTC
TRBV9	TRBD1	.	TRBJ1-3	CASSALDRGNTIYF	TGTGCCAGCAGCGCCCTGGACAGGGGAAACACCATATATTTT
TRBV18	TRBD1	.	TRBJ1-2	CASSPGDRGYGYTF	TGTGCCAGCTCGCCAGGGGACAGGGGTTATGGCTACACCTTC
TRBV27	TRBD2	.	TRBJ2-7	CASSSRFASGGNSYEQYF	TGTGCCAGCAGTTCGCGATTCGCTAGCGGGGGAAACTCCTACGAGCAGTACTTC
TRBV18	.	.	TRBJ2-3	CASSPTGPSTDTQYF	TGTGCCAGCTCACCAACCGGTCCTAGCACAGATACGCAGTATTTT
TRBV6-2/TRBV6-3	TRBD2	.	TRBJ2-3	CASSLTSGGGADTQYF	TGTGCCAGCAGTTTAACTAGCGGGGGGGGCGCAGATACGCAGTATTTT